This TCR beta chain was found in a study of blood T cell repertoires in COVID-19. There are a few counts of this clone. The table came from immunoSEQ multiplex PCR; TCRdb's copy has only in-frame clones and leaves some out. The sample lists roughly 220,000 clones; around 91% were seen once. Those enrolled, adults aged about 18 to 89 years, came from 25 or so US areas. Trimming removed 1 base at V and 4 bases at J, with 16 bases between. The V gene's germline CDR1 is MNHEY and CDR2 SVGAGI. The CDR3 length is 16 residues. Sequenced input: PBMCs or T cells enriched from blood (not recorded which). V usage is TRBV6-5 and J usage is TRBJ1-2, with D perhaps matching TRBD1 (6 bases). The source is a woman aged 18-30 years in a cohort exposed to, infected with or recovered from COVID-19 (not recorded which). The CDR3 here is CASSYWGGGEFYGYTF. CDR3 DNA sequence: TGTGCCAGCAGTTACTGGGGAGGGGGTGAGTTCTATGGCTACACCTTC.